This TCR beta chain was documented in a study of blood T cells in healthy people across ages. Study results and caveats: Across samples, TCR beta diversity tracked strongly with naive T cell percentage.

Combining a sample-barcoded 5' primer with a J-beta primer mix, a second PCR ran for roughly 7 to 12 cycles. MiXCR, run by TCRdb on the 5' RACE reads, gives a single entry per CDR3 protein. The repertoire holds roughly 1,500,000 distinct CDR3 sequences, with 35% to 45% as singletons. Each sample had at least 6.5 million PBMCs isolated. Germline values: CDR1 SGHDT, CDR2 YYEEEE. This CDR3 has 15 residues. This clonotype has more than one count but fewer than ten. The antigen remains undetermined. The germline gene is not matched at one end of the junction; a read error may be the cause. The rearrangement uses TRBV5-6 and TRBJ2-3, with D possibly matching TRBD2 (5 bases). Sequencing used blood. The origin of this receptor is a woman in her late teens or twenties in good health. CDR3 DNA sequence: TGTGCCAGCAGCTTGGTCCCAGGAGGTACAGATGCGCAGTATTTT. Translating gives CASSLVPGGTDAQYF.